This T cell receptor (beta chain) was identified during a study of cytomegalovirus exposure and HLA in healthy donors. Study-level background: The 100 to 150 validation repertoires and the approximately 700 first-cohort repertoires shared a platform, a later analysis reported.

As to this clone: Its antigen is not known.

TCRdb's table, derived via immunoSEQ multiplex PCR, lists solely in-frame clones and lacks some. The sample includes 200,000 to 250,000 clones, under 95% of them seen just once. Notes on the study in general: Some TCR beta chains (about 170 of them) were listed as cytomegalovirus-associated.

Germline trimming cut 1 base from V and 5 bases from J; bases unmatched to any gene: 3. The CDR3 is 15 amino acids. Germline CDR1 and CDR2: SGHTA and FQGNSA. The TCR was taken from a woman aged 18-29 years in good health and CMV-seronegative. The sample taken for sequencing was PBMCs. J is TRBJ2-7 and V is TRBV7-2; TRBD2 matches at 12 bases. This CDR3 is CASSLVPSGRDEQYF. The CDR3 DNA sequence: TGTGCCAGCAGCTTAGTCCCTAGCGGGAGGGACGAGCAGTACTTC.